Presented here are 22 T cell receptor beta chains from one specimen sequenced in a study of T-cell reconstitution after alpha-beta-depleted transplantation in children. The TCRbeta library incorporated unique molecular identifiers. Using its own MiXCR run on the PCR reads, TCRdb lists one record per CDR3 protein. The sample comprises some 300,000 distinct CDR3 sequences, 10% of which are singletons, and approximately 2.3% rests with the top ten. The input for sequencing was PBMCs from the stem cell graft donor, taken from the stem cell graft. The receptor set was obtained from a human donor who donated a stem cell graft to a child with acute lymphoblastic leukemia.

This clonotype was counted a few times. The chain combines TRBV10-3 with TRBJ1-1; D ambiguous. The CDR3 length is 13 residues. Germline CDR1 and CDR2: ENHRY and SYGVKD. Trimming removed 3 bases from V and 0 bases from J, with 5 bases in between. CDR3 sequence (DNA): TGTGCCATCAGTGACGAGATGAACACTGAAGCTTTCTTT. Translation gives CAISDEMNTEAFF.

This clonotype was observed a few times. In DNA form, the CDR3 reads TGTGCCAGCAGCTTATATCCATTTTACAATGAGCAGTTCTTC. Translation gives CASSLYPFYNEQFF. The rearrangement uses TRBV11-2 and TRBJ2-1; D ambiguous. V shed 2 bases and J shed 4 bases, with 9 bases lying between them. The CDR3 spans 14 residues. Germline values: CDR1 SGHAT, CDR2 FQNNGV.

This chain joins TRBV29-1 and TRBJ1-2; no firm D call. V gave up 1 base and J gave up 7 bases, with 10 bases separating them. Germline CDR1 and CDR2: SQVTM and ANQGSEA. This CDR3 has 12 amino acids. The CDR3 region is CSVEVAVSGYTF. The CDR3 region has the DNA TGCAGCGTTGAAGTGGCAGTCAGTGGCTACACCTTC.

This chain links TRBV4-1 with TRBJ2-2, with D perhaps TRBD2 (6 bases). V was pared by 0 bases and J by 0 bases, with 11 bases between. The CDR3 covers 17 residues. CDR1 and CDR2 from the germline V gene are MGHRA and YSYEKL. CDR3 sequence: CASSQDRDSANTGELFF. CDR3 coding DNA: TGCGCCAGCAGCCAAGATAGGGACTCCGCGAACACCGGGGAGCTGTTTTTT.

The chain employs TRBV29-1 and TRBJ2-7; D unresolved. Germline V CDR1 and CDR2: SQVTM, ANQGSEA. The CDR3 has 15 residues. Deletions cut 0 bases from V and 5 bases from J, with 17 bases between. CDR3 in amino acids: CSVEDLKVLGHEQYF. The CDR3 nucleotides are TGCAGCGTTGAAGATCTTAAAGTCCTTGGGCACGAGCAGTACTTC.

This clonotype was seen only a few times. CDR3 DNA sequence: TGTGCCAGCAGCGCAGACTGGCTTAGCTGGTCCGAGCAGTACTTC. Protein product: CASSADWLSWSEQYF. The V gene is TRBV7-8, the J gene TRBJ2-7; D ambiguous. V was pared by 5 bases and J by 6 bases, with 20 bases between. This CDR3 has 15 amino acids. Per the germline V gene, CDR1 is SGHVS and CDR2 is FQNEAQ. The variable domain in full, with the rest retrieved from reference TRBV7-8 and TRBJ2-7, is GAGVSQSPRYKVAKRGQDVALRCDPISGHVSLFWYQQALGQGPEFLTYFQNEAQLDKSGLPSDRFFAERPEGSVSTLKIQRTQQEDSAVYLCASSADWLSWSEQYFGPGTRLTVT.

There are a few counts of this clonotype. CDR3 nucleotides: TGCGCCAGCAGTGAGTCAGAAATACTAGGCAGGCGCAATGAGCAGTTCTTC. Translating it yields CASSESEILGRRNEQFF. The chain combines TRBV10-2 with TRBJ2-1; D is perhaps TRBD2 (5 bases). CDR3 length: 17 residues. The germline gives CDR1 WSHSY, CDR2 SAAADI. V lost 0 bases and J lost 6, with 18 bases in between.

V is TRBV4-3 and J is TRBJ2-3, with 16 bases matching TRBD2. CDR1 and CDR2 from the germline V gene are LGHNA and YSLEER. The V gene end was trimmed by 2 bases and the J gene end by 7 bases; junction bases not matched to a gene: 3. This CDR3 comprises 16 residues. CDR3 in DNA: TGCGCCAGCAGCCAAAAGGGACTAGCGGGAGGGTATACGCAGTATTTT. Protein: CASSQKGLAGGYTQYF.

The chain carries TRBV28 and TRBJ2-7, with TRBD2 matching over 7 bases. From germline, CDR1 is MDHEN and CDR2 SYDVKM. With V trimmed by 6 bases and J by 2 bases, 13 bases remained unmatched. The CDR3 is 16 amino acids. The CDR3 loop reads CASSALGGTIAYEQYF. In DNA, the CDR3 is TGTGCCAGCAGCGCCTTGGGGGGGACTATAGCCTACGAGCAGTACTTC.

This clonotype was seen a handful of times. The chain has TRBV29-1 and TRBJ2-1, with D perhaps TRBD2 (5 bases). Germline CDR1 reads SQVTM; CDR2 reads ANQGSEA. Trimming pared 0 bases from V and 6 bases from J, leaving 6 bases between. The CDR3 has 12 amino acids. As DNA, the CDR3 is TGCAGCGTTGAAGACGGAGGCAATGAGCAGTTCTTC. Amino acids: CSVEDGGNEQFF.

This sequence joins TRBV4-3 and TRBJ2-1, with D uncertain. Germline CDR1 and CDR2: LGHNA and YSLEER. The V end was cut by 0 bases, the J end by 8 bases, with 14 bases between. The CDR3 is made up of 15 amino acids. Written as DNA, the CDR3 is TGCGCCAGCAGCCAAGATTTCGCGGTTTTCGATGAGCAGTTCTTC. Residues: CASSQDFAVFDEQFF.

The table lists this clonotype with a few counts. This rearrangement joins TRBV12-3 or TRBV12-4 to TRBJ2-3, with TRBD2 identical over 10 bases. CDR3 length: 19 amino acids. The V segment lost 7 bases and the J segment 0 bases; nucleotides outside the gene matches: 16. CDR3 in amino acids: CASTPLRASGSASTDTQYF. The DNA for the CDR3 is TGTGCCAGCACCCCCCTGAGGGCTAGCGGGAGTGCAAGCACAGATACGCAGTATTTT.

This chain joins TRBV28 and TRBJ2-5, with 16 bases lining up with TRBD2. The CDR3 totals 19 residues. From germline, CDR1 is MDHEN and CDR2 SYDVKM. Trimming cost V 7 bases and J 6 bases; bases outside gene matches: 17. The CDR3 reads CASISPGLAGGPDRQTQYF. The CDR3 coding sequence is TGTGCCAGCATCTCGCCGGGACTAGCGGGAGGGCCGGACAGACAGACCCAGTACTTC.

CDR3 bases: TGTGCCAGCGGTGGGACAGGGAAACAAGAGACCCAGTACTTC. This gives the protein CASGGTGKQETQYF. The chain uses TRBV25-1 and TRBJ2-5, with 9 nucleotides matching TRBD1. The CDR3 consists of 14 residues. V trimming: 8 bases; J trimming: 2 bases; junction bases outside the gene matches: 6. Germline loops: CDR1 MGHDK, CDR2 SYGVNS.

This clonotype was seen a few times. The chain couples TRBV11-2 to TRBJ2-1; 8 nucleotides line up with TRBD2. This CDR3 comprises 18 residues. The germline V gene encodes CDR1 SGHAT and CDR2 FQNNGV. V was clipped by 6 bases and J by 5 bases; unmatched bases: 18. The CDR3 protein is CASSPKQGLLADNNEQFF. The CDR3 coding sequence is TGTGCCAGCAGTCCGAAACAAGGGTTACTAGCGGACAACAATGAGCAGTTCTTC.

This clonotype occurred many times. The chain has TRBV27 and TRBJ2-7; maybe TRBD1 (6 bases). This CDR3 spans 15 amino acids. Germline CDR1 and CDR2: MNHEY and SMNVEV (reference sequence). Trimming removed 2 bases from V and 3 bases from J, with 14 bases in between. The CDR3 nucleotides read TGTGCCAGCAGTTTAACGGCAGGGGCCAACTACGAGCAGTACTTC. This codes for CASSLTAGANYEQYF.

This rearrangement joins TRBV27 to TRBJ2-7; D unclear. The CDR3 extends over 14 amino acids. CDR1 is MNHEY and CDR2 is SMNVEV in the germline V gene (reference sequence). Trimming took 1 base from V and 4 from J, leaving 11 bases between them. CDR3 region: CASSLYRAKYEQYF. The CDR3 bases are TGTGCCAGCAGTTTATACCGGGCTAAATACGAGCAGTACTTC.

J is TRBJ1-2 and V is TRBV12-3 or TRBV12-4, with D unclear. Trimming removed 4 bases from V and 0 bases from J, with 15 bases in between. The CDR3 extends over 16 amino acids. The CDR3 region is CASSSPFRRPNYGYTF. The CDR3 coding sequence is TGTGCCAGCAGTTCCCCTTTTCGGCGTCCTAACTATGGCTACACCTTC.

The chain is built from TRBV7-3 and TRBJ2-3; D remains ambiguous. CDR1 and CDR2 from the germline V gene are SGHTA and FQGTGA. CDR3 length equals 14 residues. V was cut by 4 bases and J by 1 base, with 9 bases left in between. The CDR3 spells CASSSARRTDTQYF. CDR3 DNA: TGTGCCAGCAGCTCGGCCCGTCGCACAGATACGCAGTATTTT.

For the CDR3, the DNA is TGCGCCAGCAGCCCCGGGACAGGGAATCAATTGAAAGCTTTCTTT. Translated: CASSPGTGNQLKAFF. The chain carries TRBV5-1 and TRBJ1-1, with TRBD1 identical over 9 bases. Germline values: CDR1 SGHRS, CDR2 YFSETQ. J lost 9 bases, V lost 4 bases, and 13 bases had no gene match. This CDR3 has 15 amino acids.

This clonotype showed up just a few times. The chain links TRBV20-1 to TRBJ2-3, with 11 bases identical to TRBD2. Germline loops: CDR1 DFQATT, CDR2 SNEGSKA (reference sequence). The ends lost 3 bases at V and 5 bases at J; junction bases unmatched: 4. This CDR3 is built from 14 residues. CDR3 bases: TGCAGTGCTAGGCTAGCGGGAGGCCGAGATACGCAGTATTTT. Translation: CSARLAGGRDTQYF.

This clonotype showed up just a few times. The rearrangement links TRBV28 to TRBJ2-1; D not certain. Germline assignment: CDR1 MDHEN and CDR2 SYDVKM. There are 13 residues in the CDR3. V was pared by 3 bases and J by 6 bases, with 9 bases between. As DNA, the CDR3 is TGTGCCAGCAGTTTTAGGGCCGGCAATGAGCAGTTCTTC. Translation: CASSFRAGNEQFF.